The source of this TCR beta chain is a study of a mutant IDH1 vaccine in newly diagnosed glioma. About the research overall: Vaccination followed radiotherapy alone by 4-6 weeks, or accompanied temozolomide cycles.

TCRdb's table, derived via immunoSEQ multiplex PCR, lists solely in-frame clones and lacks some. This table has roughly 52,000 clones, about 85% appearing once. About this clone itself: Antigen unknown.

CDR1 SGHNT and CDR2 YYREEE come from the germline V gene (reference sequence). The CDR3 covers 13 residues. The V gene end was trimmed by 3 bases and the J gene end by 8 bases; junction bases not matched to a gene: 2. This sample's time point: week 35, safety follow-up. Vaccination comprised doses that each held 300 ug of mutant IDH1 20-mer peptide, plus topical imiquimod. The source is a woman younger than 30 with glioma. V is TRBV5-4 and J is TRBJ2-1; TRBD2 aligns across 10 bases. This material consisted of PBMCs, taken from a glioma patient whose treatment included an IDH1 peptide vaccine. This CDR3 reads CASSWGTSDEQFF. The CDR3 nucleotides read TGTGCCAGCAGCTGGGGGACTAGCGATGAGCAGTTCTTC.